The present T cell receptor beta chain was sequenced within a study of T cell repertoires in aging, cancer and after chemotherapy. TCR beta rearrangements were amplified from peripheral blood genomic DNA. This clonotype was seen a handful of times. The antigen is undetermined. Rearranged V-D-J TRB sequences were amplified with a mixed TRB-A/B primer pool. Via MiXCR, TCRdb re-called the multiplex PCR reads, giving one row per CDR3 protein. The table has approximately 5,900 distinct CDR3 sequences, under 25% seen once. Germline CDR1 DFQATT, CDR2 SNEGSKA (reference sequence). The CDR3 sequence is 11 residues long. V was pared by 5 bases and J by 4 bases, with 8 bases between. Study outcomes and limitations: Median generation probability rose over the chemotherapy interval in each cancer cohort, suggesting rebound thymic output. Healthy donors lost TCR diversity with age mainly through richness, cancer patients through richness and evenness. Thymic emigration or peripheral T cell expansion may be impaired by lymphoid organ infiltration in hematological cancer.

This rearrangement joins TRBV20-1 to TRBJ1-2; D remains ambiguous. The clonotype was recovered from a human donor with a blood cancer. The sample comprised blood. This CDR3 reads CSAASPYGYTF. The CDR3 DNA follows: TGCAGTGCTGCCTCCCCCTATGGCTACACCTTC.